This T cell receptor (beta chain) was observed in a study of shared clonotypes between healthy human individuals (TCRdb year 2020). Study-wide context: Two women and a few men aged 18 to 49 years were included in the cohort. Each donor's leukapheresis produced roughly between roughly 0.94 and 9.5 billion PBMCs. Libraries were prepared and TCR repertoires were sequenced by different laboratories using diverse techniques, in order to increase sequencing depth and limit assay-specific biases. To estimate repertoire size and how much clonotype sharing occurs between individuals, the study deeply sequenced the blood TCR repertoires of five healthy adults.

The donors were healthy, HIV-negative adults who had no recently reported acute infections or vaccinations. All donors were Caucasian adults living in Nashville, Tennessee, USA. In the unsorted samples, 85 million to 100 million PBMCs were counted, and genomic DNA was extracted using the QIAamp DNA Blood Mini kit. Blood was collected by leukapheresis, and PBMCs were isolated by Ficoll-Histopaque density gradient centrifugation and then cryopreserved in liquid nitrogen vapor phase. Using the deep immunoSEQ assay, TCR CDR3 regions were amplified from genomic DNA by multiplex PCR. Extracted genomic DNA from each cell subset was distributed evenly across all wells of several immunoSEQ 96-well plates, and each plate was treated as a replicate. For unsorted PBMC, 300 ng genomic DNA, equal to approximately 30,000 T cell genomes, was loaded into each replicate PCR. Unsorted PBMC genomic DNA was sequenced across ten immunoSEQ deep assay plates. The purified libraries were quantified using a Qubit 3.0 fluorometer, sized with a Bioanalyzer 2100, and then quantified again using the KAPA Library Quantification kit. Every immunoSEQ 96-well plate was sequenced on a dedicated single-read 150-cycle Illumina NextSeq 550 flow cell. The authors processed their data as follows. Because the immunoSEQ output included only junctional sequences and no quality scores, the filtering could not be the same as the filtering used for full-length reads. To assign V/J genes and CDR3, sequences were annotated using PyIR, a Python wrapper for IgBLAST v1.9, with IMGT germline references. Any read was removed if the V/J assignment was weak (E-value above 1e-6), the CDR3 was missing, or the read contained stop codons, out-of-frame junctions, or ambiguous translated residues. V3J clonotypes were defined by identical inferred V gene, J gene, and CDR3 amino acid sequence. Percentage overlap between repertoires was calculated by dividing the number of shared unique clonotypes by the size of the smaller repertoire. Richness of each repertoire was evaluated using RTK rarefaction, the Chao1 estimator, and Recon v2.1 estimates of unobserved clonotypes. The immuneACCESS repertoire file appears here via TCRdb, limited to in-frame rearrangements. These files lack a portion of the clones; in checked studies, under half of the deficit traces to unresolved V genes, and the cause of the others is not known. From that table come the V and J calls and clone size; the DNA was used to work out D and trimming. The sample has about 490,000 clones on record, 81% of them singletons. The top ten constitute about 13% of the sample.

CDR1 and CDR2 were assigned from the germline V gene (reference sequence) as SGHKS and YYEKEE. Trimming removed 0 bases from V and 10 bases from J, leaving 17 bases between the germline ends. Measured from the cysteine to the phenylalanine, the CDR3 is 14 residues long. CDR3 DNA is the only sequence kept; it has 42 bases, read in frame from the first base. Findings and caveats that apply to the study as a whole: The genetic and exposure-history diversity represented was limited by the small number of donors. Sampling was restricted to blood, and TCR repertoires in tissues likely differ from the TCR repertoires found in blood. Pairwise subsampling indicated that sequencing depth was expected to affect the degree of clonotype sharing among donors.

This clone was detected only once. Its target antigen remains unknown. Per-nucleotide qualities are absent, and no much larger clonotype sits a single base away. This TCR derives from a woman aged 40 to 49 in good health. Some clones in this sample may be carry-over from other donors' samples. Sequenced sample: PBMCs. This chain is built from TRBV5-5 and TRBJ2-7; no D gene call is confident. The nucleotide sequence is given as TGTGCCAGCAGCTTGGTTCGTACAGACCCTCTTCAGTACTTC. Translated, this gives CASSLVRTDPLQYF.